The 21 T cell receptor beta chains in this list originate from one sample, sequenced in a study of post-analysis software for immune sequencing data. Study-wide results and caveats: Patients showed TRBV5-6, TRBV5-1 and TRBV20-1 among five TRBV segments more frequent than in controls.

cDNA libraries of TCR beta carried unique molecular identifiers. One entry per CDR3 protein, called by TCRdb with MiXCR from the PCR reads. Here the sample spans about 770,000 distinct CDR3 sequences, about 45% being singletons. The antigens of these receptors remain unknown. Sample: blood. Receptors originate from a girl under 18 with multiple sclerosis.

J is TRBJ2-1 and V is TRBV9; D is unclear. Germline V gene lookup returns CDR1 SGDLS and CDR2 YYNGEE. This CDR3 has 15 residues. The V gene lost 5 bases and the J gene lost 0 bases, with 12 bases spanning the gap. The CDR3 DNA reads as TGTGCCAGCAGTCTGGGGATAGTCTCCTACAATGAGCAGTTCTTC. It is translated as CASSLGIVSYNEQFF.

This rearrangement joins TRBV28 to TRBJ2-5; D not resolved. V lost 3 bases and J lost 1, with 9 bases in between. This CDR3 region has 14 residues. From germline, CDR1 is MDHEN and CDR2 SYDVKM. Here the CDR3 reads CASSFSGAQETQYF. DNA of the CDR3: TGTGCCAGCAGTTTCTCGGGCGCCCAAGAGACCCAGTACTTC.

This clonotype occurred a few times. V gene TRBV29-1 combines with J gene TRBJ2-1, with 8 nucleotides matching TRBD2. The CDR3 runs to 14 residues. The ends lost 6 bases at V and 9 bases at J; junction bases unmatched: 13. The V gene's germline CDR1 is SQVTM and CDR2 ANQGSEA. Written as DNA, the CDR3 is TGCAGCGTCCCCGGGACTAGGGGGTGGGTTGAGCAGTTCTTC. Translated: CSVPGTRGWVEQFF.

The CDR3 protein is CASRTGRENTEAFF. CDR3 DNA: TGTGCCAGCAGGACAGGGAGAGAAAACACTGAAGCTTTCTTT. V is TRBV12-3 or TRBV12-4 and J is TRBJ1-1; TRBD1 matches 7 bases. The CDR3 is 14 residues long. V trimming: 6 bases; J trimming: 2 bases; junction bases outside the gene matches: 6.

The rearrangement uses TRBV5-1 and TRBJ2-1; no firm D call. CDR3 size: 13 residues. Germline CDR1 reads SGHRS; CDR2 reads YFSETQ. V lost 0 bases and J lost 6, with 7 bases in between. CDR3 sequence (DNA): TGCGCCAGCAGCTTGGTAGGCTCCAATGAGCAGTTCTTC. It is translated as CASSLVGSNEQFF. The full variable domain, in which reference TRBV5-1 and TRBJ2-1 provide the parts outside the CDR3, is KAGVTQTPRYLIKTRGQQVTLSCSPISGHRSVSWYQQTPGQGLQFLFEYFSETQRNKGNFPGRFSGRQFSNSRSEMNVSTLELGDSALYLCASSLVGSNEQFFGPGTRLTVL.

This clonotype was recorded a few times. Here the CDR3 reads CASSYSPDPWGYGYTF. CDR3 DNA: TGTGCCAGCAGTTACTCGCCGGACCCATGGGGCTATGGCTACACCTTC. The genes are TRBV6-2 or TRBV6-3 and TRBJ1-2; D call uncertain. CDR1 and CDR2 from the germline V gene are MNHEY and SVGEGT. V lost 0 bases, J lost 4 bases, and 15 bases lay in between. This CDR3 region has 16 residues.

In its sample, this clonotype was seen a few times. The chain links TRBV4-1 to TRBJ2-1; D is perhaps TRBD2 (5 bases). CDR1 is MGHRA, CDR2 YSYEKL, per germline. Trimming removed 4 bases from V and 5 bases from J, with 15 bases in between. This CDR3 has 15 residues. For the CDR3, the DNA is TGCGCCAGCAGCCCCATAGAGAGCGGAGACAATGAGCAGTTCTTC. Translated, it gives CASSPIESGDNEQFF.

A few counts support this clonotype. The rearrangement joins TRBV29-1 to TRBJ2-3; no reliable D call. Per germline, CDR1 SQVTM and CDR2 ANQGSEA. This CDR3 spans 9 amino acids. Trimming took 6 bases from V and 2 from J, leaving 0 bases between them. This chain's CDR3 is CSVTDTQYF. The CDR3 coding sequence is TGCAGCGTCACAGATACGCAGTATTTT.

The CDR3 DNA reads TGTGCCATCAGGTATGGCGAGCAGGGCTACGAGCAGTACTTC. This codes for CAIRYGEQGYEQYF. The J gene is TRBJ2-7, the V gene TRBV10-3; D is possibly TRBD1 (5 bases). The germline V gene encodes CDR1 ENHRY and CDR2 SYGVKD. CDR3 size: 14 residues. Trimming removed 6 bases from V and 3 bases from J, with 15 bases in between.

This chain uses TRBV4-1 with TRBJ2-5; 7 bases fit TRBD2. The CDR3 is made up of 21 amino acids. Looked up from germline, CDR1 is MGHRA and CDR2 is YSYEKL. The junction had 21 bases not matched to a gene; V was cut back by 0 bases and J by 2 bases. CDR3 coding DNA: TGCGCCAGCAGCCAAGATCGGGTGGGGCCTCCTGTTCTAGCGGAGCAAGAGACCCAGTACTTC. Residues: CASSQDRVGPPVLAEQETQYF.

This clonotype was detected only a few times. The chain links TRBV20-1 to TRBJ1-1, with D unresolved. CDR3 length: 12 residues. Trimming took off 5 bases at V and 6 bases at J, with 13 bases between the two ends. The germline gives CDR1 DFQATT, CDR2 SNEGSKA (reference sequence). This CDR3 is CSAPREGPEAFF. The CDR3 nucleotides read TGCAGTGCTCCCCGGGAGGGCCCTGAAGCTTTCTTT.

This clonotype has more than one count but fewer than ten. The chain recombines TRBV7-9 with TRBJ2-4; D unresolved. The CDR3 runs 13 residues. Looked up from germline, CDR1 is SEHNR and CDR2 is FQNEAQ (reference sequence). Trimming shortened V by 5 bases and J by 5 bases, and 10 bases separated the two germline ends. The CDR3 region is CASSPATQNIQYF. CDR3 DNA sequence: TGTGCCAGCAGCCCCGCGACTCAAAACATTCAGTACTTC.

The chain joins TRBV13 to TRBJ1-6; D unclear. Germline V gene sequence: CDR1 PRHDT, CDR2 FYEKMQ (reference sequence). The CDR3 sequence is 12 residues long. V was cut by 3 bases and J by 9 bases, with 6 bases left in between. CDR3 in DNA: TGTGCCAGCAGCTTCCGCACTTCACCCCTCCACTTT. This translates into CASSFRTSPLHF.

This chain joins TRBV27 and TRBJ2-3; D is perhaps TRBD2 (5 bases). The CDR3 is 13 residues long. Germline values: CDR1 MNHEY, CDR2 SMNVEV (reference sequence). V was clipped by 5 bases and J by 7 bases, with 13 bases between them. Written as DNA, the CDR3 is TGTGCCAGCAGTATGGACTGGTTGAATACGCAGTATTTT. This sequence encodes CASSMDWLNTQYF.

This clonotype was detected a few times. The V gene is TRBV5-6, the J gene TRBJ2-1; D call uncertain. V lost 4 bases to trimming and J lost 9 bases, with 11 bases between them. The CDR3 is 12 amino acids. The germline V gene has CDR1 SGHDT and CDR2 YYEEEE. The CDR3 reads CASSHTSGEQFF. CDR3 nucleotides: TGTGCCAGCAGCCATACTTCGGGTGAGCAGTTCTTC.

DNA for the CDR3: TGTGCCAGCAGTAGGGCTAGTCAATTCGGCAATGAGCAGTTCTTC. Its protein product is CASSRASQFGNEQFF. The chain joins TRBV6-1 to TRBJ2-1, with no clear D. V dropped 5 bases and J dropped 6 bases, with 17 bases sitting between them. The CDR3 contains 15 residues. Germline values: CDR1 MNHNS, CDR2 SASEGT.

The chain joins TRBV28 to TRBJ2-7; the D gene is possibly TRBD2 (6 bases). The V gene lost 6 bases and the J gene lost 5 bases, with 8 bases spanning the gap. Germline V CDR1 and CDR2: MDHEN, SYDVKM. The CDR3 is made up of 11 amino acids. CDR3 loop: CASRTRDEQYF. In nucleotides, the CDR3 is TGTGCCAGCAGGACTAGGGACGAGCAGTACTTC.

This clonotype was observed a few times. V is TRBV5-6 and J is TRBJ1-2, with D maybe TRBD1 (5 bases). CDR3 length equals 12 residues. The V and J ends lost 2 bases and 6 bases respectively, with 8 bases between them. The germline gives CDR1 SGHDT, CDR2 YYEEEE. The CDR3 DNA sequence: TGTGCCAGCAGCTTATCAGGGAATGGCTACACCTTC. Its protein is CASSLSGNGYTF.

The CDR3 loop is CASSLAGGTSGYNEQFF. The CDR3 nucleotides read TGTGCCAGCAGCTTAGCGGGGGGGACTAGCGGATACAATGAGCAGTTCTTC. The chain couples TRBV7-2 to TRBJ2-1; the match to TRBD2 covers 11 bases. This CDR3 is 17 amino acids long. Trimming took 0 bases from V and 4 from J; bases not matched to a gene: 5. Germline CDR1 is SGHTA and CDR2 is FQGNSA.

This clonotype was seen only once. The V call is TRBV15, the J call TRBJ1-1; the D gene is possibly TRBD1 (5 bases). The V gene lost 1 base and the J gene lost 1 base, with 13 bases spanning the gap. The germline gives CDR1 LNHNV, CDR2 YYDKDF (reference sequence). The CDR3 extends over 16 amino acids. CDR3 DNA: TGTGCCACCAGCAGAGTGTATAAGGGGAGGAACACTGAAGCTTTCTTT. Translation gives CATSRVYKGRNTEAFF.

The chain links TRBV20-1 to TRBJ1-2; 10 bases are shared with TRBD1. CDR1 is DFQATT and CDR2 is SNEGSKA in the germline V gene (reference sequence). The CDR3 contains 12 residues. Losses at the gene ends were 6 bases for V and 6 bases for J; bases not matched to a gene: 4. CDR3 bases: TGCAGTGCCAGGGACAGGGGCAATGGCTACACCTTC. It encodes CSARDRGNGYTF.